Here is one T cell receptor (beta chain) with its context. Its recognized antigen is unknown. Read coverage stops 3 residues before the CDR3 terminus; the germline J gene supplies the remainder. TCR beta CDR3 regions were amplified by multiplex PCR using the immunoSEQ assay from an average of about 1,200 ng genomic DNA per sample. Primer bias was corrected in the assay by using a complete synthetic TCR repertoire to establish an amplification baseline. The amplicons were sequenced using the Illumina platform. The study's own analysis went as follows. Sequences were error-corrected by clustering with frequency ratios and a modified nearest-neighbor algorithm, then analyzed in the immunoSEQ Analyzer with IMGT gene definitions. At each rarefaction depth, TCR richness and evenness were averaged across 20 rarefaction repeats, and samples with fewer sequences than that depth were excluded. Wilcoxon rank sum tests with FDR correction were used to compare V, D and J gene relative abundances between the groups. For the blinded duplicates, the intraclass correlation was nearly 96% for TCR richness and averaged about 81% across around 66 gene segments. TCRdb retrieved this table from immuneACCESS and kept in-frame rearrangements only. Not all clones are present; in checked studies, unresolved V genes account for under half, and no reason is known for the remainder. The DNA gave D and trimming, while V, J and clone size come from that table. The sample's table lists a count of 20,000 to 25,000 clones. Together, the top ten hold under 3.5% of the sample.

V has 0 bases trimmed and J has 4 bases trimmed; junction bases matching no gene number 9. Including cysteine and phenylalanine, the CDR3 has 17 amino acids. The DNA shown is the part of the CDR3 that was read: 42 bases, in frame from base 1. CDR1 and CDR2 (SGHTA, FQGNSA) derive from the germline V gene. This entry is derived from a study of T cells in women clearing cervical HPV infection (dated by TCRdb to 2016 to 2018). Study-level background: The cases were 25 to 30 women with histologically confirmed HPV16-related CIN3 or worse, and 2 of those women had invasive cancers. The controls were about two dozen women whose single incident HPV16 infection cleared within 12 months with no development of precancer or cancer. For cases, a median interval of about 140 days, with an interquartile range of roughly 80 to 200 days, was observed between lesion detection and blood sampling. Because only a few women had HLA typing data, the possibility that HLA type acted as a confounder could not be ruled out. A median age of approximately 31 years was observed in cases versus approximately 40 in controls, and no significant differences in baseline characteristics were found. This exploratory proof-of-principle case-control study, nested within the Guanacaste HPV Natural History Study in Costa Rica, compared TCR repertoires among women with different cervical HPV16 outcomes. The parent cohort enrolled 10,000 to 11,000 women aged 18 or older in Guanacaste, Costa Rica, in about 1993 to 1994 and followed the women for 7 to 8 years. Blood from cases was drawn at the visit where the lesion was first identified, while blood from controls was drawn once the infection was no longer detected. Cases and controls were matched on age within five years and on year of sample collection. Five blinded duplicates per group were added as quality controls, so that roughly 60 samples were obtained: roughly 50 participants and some 10 replicates. Points the paper makes about the study in general: Significantly higher TCR repertoire richness was observed in CIN3+ cases than in controls across sequencing depths, whereas no difference in evenness was found. Because the number of T cells per sample was unknown, the richness differences could reflect varying T-cell content rather than repertoire biology. Random forest classifiers combining richness and V gene abundances distinguished cases from controls with an estimated AUC of approximately 0.83. The cross-sectional design could not show whether associations preceded infection or resulted from it; effector/memory subsets and HPV-specific T cells were not isolated. Lower TRBV6-7 relative abundance was observed in cases than in controls (around 0.1% versus 0.15%; Bonferroni P = 0.0008).

Every participant had a single incident cervical HPV16 infection, and women with prevalent HPV16 infections were excluded. Cervical HPV DNA was detected with MY09/MY11 PCR, and genotyping was done by dot-blot hybridization. Fifteen mL of heparinized blood were centrifuged, and the buffy coat was split into aliquots, frozen at -30 degrees C, and then kept at -80 degrees C. QIAGEN kits were used to extract genomic DNA from the buffy coat specimens. The receptor's source is a woman aged 18 to 75 with a cervical HPV16 infection that either progressed to CIN3+ or cleared (not recorded which). The chain couples TRBV7-2 to TRBJ1-5, with TRBD1 matching 7 junction bases. Sample: blood buffy coat. CDR3 loop: CASSLARGQVPNQPQHF. Incomplete CDR3 DNA: TGTGCCAGCAGCTTAGCGCGCGGACAGGTCCCGAATCAGCCC.